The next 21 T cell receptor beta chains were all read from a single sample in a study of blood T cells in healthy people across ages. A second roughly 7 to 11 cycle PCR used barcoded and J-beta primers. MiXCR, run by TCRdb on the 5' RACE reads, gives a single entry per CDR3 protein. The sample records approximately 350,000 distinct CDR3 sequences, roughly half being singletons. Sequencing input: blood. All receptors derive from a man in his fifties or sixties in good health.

The CDR3, as DNA: TGCAGTGCTAGAGATAGGACTAGCGTTCTTACCCGGGGCAAAAACATTCAGTACTTC. Translation gives CSARDRTSVLTRGKNIQYF. V and J are TRBV20-1 and TRBJ2-4, with 9 bases that match TRBD2. The CDR3 runs 19 residues. Germline trimming cut 0 bases from V and 3 bases from J; bases unmatched to any gene: 15. Germline assignment: CDR1 DFQATT and CDR2 SNEGSKA (reference sequence).

The CDR3 nucleotides are TGTGCCAGCAGTTACGTGAATACGCAGTATTTT. This translates into CASSYVNTQYF. The rearrangement joins TRBV6-5 to TRBJ2-3; D is ambiguous. The CDR3 consists of 11 residues. Germline loops: CDR1 MNHEY, CDR2 SVGAGI. Trimming stripped 2 bases from V and 7 bases from J, with 4 bases between.

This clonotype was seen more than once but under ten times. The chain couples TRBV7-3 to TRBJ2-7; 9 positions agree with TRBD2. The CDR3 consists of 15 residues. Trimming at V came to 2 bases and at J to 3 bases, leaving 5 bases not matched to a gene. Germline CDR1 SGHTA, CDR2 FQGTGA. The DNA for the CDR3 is TGTGCCAGCAGCTTATCGGCGGGAGGGCACTACGAGCAGTACTTC. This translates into CASSLSAGGHYEQYF.

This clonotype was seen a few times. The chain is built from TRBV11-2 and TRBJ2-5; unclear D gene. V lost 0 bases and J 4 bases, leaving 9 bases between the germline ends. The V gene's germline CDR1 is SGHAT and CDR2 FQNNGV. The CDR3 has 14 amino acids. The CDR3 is CASSLDFWGETQYF. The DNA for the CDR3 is TGTGCCAGCAGCTTAGATTTCTGGGGAGAGACCCAGTACTTC.

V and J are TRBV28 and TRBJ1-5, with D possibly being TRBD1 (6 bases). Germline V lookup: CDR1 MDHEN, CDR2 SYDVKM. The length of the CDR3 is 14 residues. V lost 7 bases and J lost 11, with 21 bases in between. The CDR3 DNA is TGTGCCAGCACTCGGGGGGGGCAGGAGCAGTCCCAGCATTTT. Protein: CASTRGGQEQSQHF.

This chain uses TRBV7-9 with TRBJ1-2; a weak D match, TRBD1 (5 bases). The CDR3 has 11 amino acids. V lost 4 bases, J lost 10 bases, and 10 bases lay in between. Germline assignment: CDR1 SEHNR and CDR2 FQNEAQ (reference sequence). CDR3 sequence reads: CASSSDSHYTF. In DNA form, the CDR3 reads TGTGCCAGCAGCTCTGACAGTCACTACACCTTC.

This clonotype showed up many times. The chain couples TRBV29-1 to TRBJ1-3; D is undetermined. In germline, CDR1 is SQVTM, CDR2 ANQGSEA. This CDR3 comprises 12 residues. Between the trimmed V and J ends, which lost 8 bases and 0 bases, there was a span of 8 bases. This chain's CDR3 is CSFSTSGNTIYF. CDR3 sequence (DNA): TGCAGCTTCAGTACCTCTGGAAACACCATATATTTT.

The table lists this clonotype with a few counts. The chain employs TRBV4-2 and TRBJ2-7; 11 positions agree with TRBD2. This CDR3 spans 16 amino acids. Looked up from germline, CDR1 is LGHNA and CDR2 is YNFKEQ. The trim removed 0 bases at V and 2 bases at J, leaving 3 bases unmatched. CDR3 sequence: CASSQEGTSGPYEQYF. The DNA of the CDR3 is TGTGCCAGCAGCCAAGAAGGGACTAGCGGACCCTACGAGCAGTACTTC.

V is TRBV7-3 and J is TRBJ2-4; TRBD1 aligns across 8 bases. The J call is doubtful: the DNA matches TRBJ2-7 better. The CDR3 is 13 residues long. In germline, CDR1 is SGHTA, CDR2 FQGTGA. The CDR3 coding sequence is TGTGCCAGCAGCCGACAGGGGTTCGACGAGCAGTACTTC. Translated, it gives CASSRQGFDEQYF.

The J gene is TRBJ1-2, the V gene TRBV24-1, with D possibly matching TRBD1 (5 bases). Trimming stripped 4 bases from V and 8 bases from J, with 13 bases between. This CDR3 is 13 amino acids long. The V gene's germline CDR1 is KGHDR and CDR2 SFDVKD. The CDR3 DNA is TGTGCCACCAGTGAAAATGGGGGTCGCGGCTACACCTTC. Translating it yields CATSENGGRGYTF.

CDR3 protein: CASSLVATSGLGTQYF. CDR3 in DNA: TGCGCCAGCAGCTTGGTTGCGACTAGCGGGTTGGGGACCCAGTACTTC. The genes are TRBV5-1 and TRBJ2-5; TRBD2 matches at 10 bases. This CDR3 contains 16 residues. The V and J ends lost 0 bases and 7 bases, in that order; junction bases with no gene match: 9. CDR1 is SGHRS and CDR2 is YFSETQ in the germline V gene.

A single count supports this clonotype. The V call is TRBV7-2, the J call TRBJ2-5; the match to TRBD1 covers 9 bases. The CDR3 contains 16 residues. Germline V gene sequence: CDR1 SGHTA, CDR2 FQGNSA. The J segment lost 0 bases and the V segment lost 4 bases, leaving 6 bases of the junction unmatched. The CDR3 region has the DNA TGTGCCAGCAGCTACCAAACAGGGGGCTACCAAGAGACCCAGTACTTC. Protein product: CASSYQTGGYQETQYF.

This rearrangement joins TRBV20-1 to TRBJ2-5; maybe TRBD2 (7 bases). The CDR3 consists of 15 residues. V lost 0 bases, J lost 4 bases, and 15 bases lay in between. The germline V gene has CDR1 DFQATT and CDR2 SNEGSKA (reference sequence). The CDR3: CSARDARGQGETQYF. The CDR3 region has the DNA TGCAGTGCTAGAGATGCGCGGGGGCAAGGAGAGACCCAGTACTTC.

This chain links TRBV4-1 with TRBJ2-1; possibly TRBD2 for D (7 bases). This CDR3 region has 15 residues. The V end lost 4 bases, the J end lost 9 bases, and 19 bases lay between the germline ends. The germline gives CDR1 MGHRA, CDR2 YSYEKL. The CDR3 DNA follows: TGCGCCAGCAGCCCGATTTGGGGGGGGGCCTCTGAGCAGTTCTTC. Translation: CASSPIWGGASEQFF.

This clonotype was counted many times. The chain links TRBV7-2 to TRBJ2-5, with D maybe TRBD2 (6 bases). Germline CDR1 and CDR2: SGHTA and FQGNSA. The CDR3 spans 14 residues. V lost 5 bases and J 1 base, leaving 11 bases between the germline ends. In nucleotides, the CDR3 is TGTGCCAGCAGCCCAGAGGGACTCCAAGAGACCCAGTACTTC. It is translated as CASSPEGLQETQYF. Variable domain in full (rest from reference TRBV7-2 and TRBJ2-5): GAGVSQSPSNKVTEKGKDVELRCDPISGHTALYWYRQSLGQGLEFLIYFQGNSAPDKSGLPSDRFSAERTGGSVSTLTIQRTQQEDSAVYLCASSPEGLQETQYFGPGTRLLVL.

The CDR3 nucleotides read TGTGCCAGCAGCCCGGGTAACAATGAGCAGTTCTTC. The encoded protein is CASSPGNNEQFF. This chain joins TRBV12-3 or TRBV12-4 and TRBJ2-1; D not certain. This CDR3 is built from 12 residues. V lost 6 bases and J 5 bases, leaving 8 bases between the germline ends.

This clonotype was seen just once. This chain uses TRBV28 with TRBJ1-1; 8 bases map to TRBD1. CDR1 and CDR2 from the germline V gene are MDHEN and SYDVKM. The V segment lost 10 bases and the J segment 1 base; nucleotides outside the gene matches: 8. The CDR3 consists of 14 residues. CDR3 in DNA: TGTGCCACTTCAGCCGGGACAGGGAACACTGAAGCTTTCTTT. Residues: CATSAGTGNTEAFF.

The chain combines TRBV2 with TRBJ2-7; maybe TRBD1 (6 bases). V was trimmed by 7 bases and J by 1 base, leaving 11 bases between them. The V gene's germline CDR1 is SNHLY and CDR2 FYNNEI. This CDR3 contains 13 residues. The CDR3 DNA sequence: TGTGCCAGCACCCAGGACAGTTCCTACGAGCAGTACTTC. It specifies CASTQDSSYEQYF.

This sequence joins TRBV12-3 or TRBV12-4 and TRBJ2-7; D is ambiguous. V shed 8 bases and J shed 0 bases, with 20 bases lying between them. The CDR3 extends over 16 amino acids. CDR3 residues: CASGNGFRISSYEQYF. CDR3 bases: TGTGCCAGCGGTAACGGGTTCAGAATTAGCTCCTACGAGCAGTACTTC.

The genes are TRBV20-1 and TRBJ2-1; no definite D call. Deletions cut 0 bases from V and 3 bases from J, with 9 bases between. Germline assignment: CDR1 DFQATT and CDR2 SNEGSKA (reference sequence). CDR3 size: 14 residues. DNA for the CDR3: TGCAGTGCTAGAGATAGGCTTTTCTACAATGAGCAGTTCTTC. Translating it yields CSARDRLFYNEQFF.

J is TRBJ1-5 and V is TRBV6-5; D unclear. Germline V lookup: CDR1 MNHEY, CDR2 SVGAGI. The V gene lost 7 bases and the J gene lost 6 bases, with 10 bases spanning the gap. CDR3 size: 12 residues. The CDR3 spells CASNIRVQPQHF. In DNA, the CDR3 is TGTGCCAGCAACATCCGAGTTCAGCCCCAGCATTTT.